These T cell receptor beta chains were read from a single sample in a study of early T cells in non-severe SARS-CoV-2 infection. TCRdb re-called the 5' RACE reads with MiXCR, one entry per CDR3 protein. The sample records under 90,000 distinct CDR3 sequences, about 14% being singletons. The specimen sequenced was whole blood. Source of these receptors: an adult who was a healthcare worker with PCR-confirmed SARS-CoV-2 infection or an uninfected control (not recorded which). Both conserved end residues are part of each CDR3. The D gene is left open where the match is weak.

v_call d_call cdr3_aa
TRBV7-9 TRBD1 CASSLLTGDNQPQHF
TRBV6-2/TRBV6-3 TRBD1 CASSLEGQGLHGYTF
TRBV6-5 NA CASSYPSGTQYF
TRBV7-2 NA CASSPPGSFYGYTF
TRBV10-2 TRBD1 CASRGWTGRTEAFF
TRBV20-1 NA CSALTSYEQYF
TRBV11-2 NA CASSLVLGVIYGYTF
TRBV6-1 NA CASTRQTVPSGANVLTF
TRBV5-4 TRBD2 CASSPRSGGDVSYNEQFF
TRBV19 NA CASSPGSTNYGYTF
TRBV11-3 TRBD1 CASSRTGQSTEAFF
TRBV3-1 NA CASRLGTQNTGELFF
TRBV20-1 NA CSARFRTRGDTGELFF
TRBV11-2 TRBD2 CASSGTSGGASDEQFF
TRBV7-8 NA CASSLMQTNEKLFF
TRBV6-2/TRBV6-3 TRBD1 CASTGRGTGDYGYTF
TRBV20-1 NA CSAEGGATEAFF
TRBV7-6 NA CASSLGGPYEQYF
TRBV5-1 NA CASSLRDGNTEAFF
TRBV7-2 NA CASSLELYSYEQYF
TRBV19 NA CASKARDFNTGELFF
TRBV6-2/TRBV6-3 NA CATRPNMEETQAFF
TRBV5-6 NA CASSLDRARYSDTQYF
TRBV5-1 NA CASRSTGGNTIYF
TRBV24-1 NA CATSVDSYYGYTF
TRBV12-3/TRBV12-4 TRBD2 CASSRTSGETQYF
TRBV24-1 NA CATSDLRGNTGELFF
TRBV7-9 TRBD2 CASSTTLAGGHNEQFF
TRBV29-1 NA CSVVRSLDTQYF
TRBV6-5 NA CASSYSRYSDSSRTEAFF
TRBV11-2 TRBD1 CASSFRTGVANLCEQYF
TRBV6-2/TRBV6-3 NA CASSTQQGGEQYF
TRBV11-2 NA CASSLGASSYEQYF
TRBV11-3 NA CASSLRAAGRDEQYF
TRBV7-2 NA CASSLVRTGTYEQYF
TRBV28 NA CASRPIDNSPLHF
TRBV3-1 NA CASSQDLPYEQYF
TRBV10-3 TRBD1 CAISENWDRDTQYF
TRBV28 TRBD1 CASIQGALTDTQYF
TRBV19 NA CASSMRGTDTQYF